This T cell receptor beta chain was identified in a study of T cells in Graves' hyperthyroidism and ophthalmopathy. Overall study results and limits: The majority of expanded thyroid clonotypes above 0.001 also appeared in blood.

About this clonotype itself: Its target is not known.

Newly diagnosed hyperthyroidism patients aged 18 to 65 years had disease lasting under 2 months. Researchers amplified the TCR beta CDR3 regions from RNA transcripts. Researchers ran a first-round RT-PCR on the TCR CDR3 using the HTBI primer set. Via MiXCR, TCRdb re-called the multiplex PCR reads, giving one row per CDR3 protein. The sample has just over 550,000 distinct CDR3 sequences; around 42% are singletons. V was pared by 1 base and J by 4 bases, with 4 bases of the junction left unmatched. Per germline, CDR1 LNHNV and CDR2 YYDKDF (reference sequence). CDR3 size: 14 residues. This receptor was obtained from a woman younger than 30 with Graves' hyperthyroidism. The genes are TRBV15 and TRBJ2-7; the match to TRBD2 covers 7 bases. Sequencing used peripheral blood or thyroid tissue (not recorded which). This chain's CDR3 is CATSRGGSKYEQYF. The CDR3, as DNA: TGTGCCACCAGCAGAGGCGGGAGCAAGTACGAGCAGTACTTC.